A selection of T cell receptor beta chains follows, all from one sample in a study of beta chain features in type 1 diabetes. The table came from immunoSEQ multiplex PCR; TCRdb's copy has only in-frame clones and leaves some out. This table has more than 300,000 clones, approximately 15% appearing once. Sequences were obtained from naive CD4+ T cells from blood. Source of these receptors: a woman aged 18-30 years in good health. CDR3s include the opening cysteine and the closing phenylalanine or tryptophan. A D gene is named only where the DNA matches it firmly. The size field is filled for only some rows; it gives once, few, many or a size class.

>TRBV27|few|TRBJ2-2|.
CASSSTGELFF
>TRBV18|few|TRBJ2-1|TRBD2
CASSPLTSGSHEQFF
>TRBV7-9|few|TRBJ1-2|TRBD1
CASSSNLQTGLYGYTF
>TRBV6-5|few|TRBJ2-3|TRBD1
CASSYSTGVDTQYF
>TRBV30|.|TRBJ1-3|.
CAVQGNSGNTIYF
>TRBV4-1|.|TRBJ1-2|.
CASSRLQGDYGYTF
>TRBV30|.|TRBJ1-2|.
CAWSDDSHLNYGYTF
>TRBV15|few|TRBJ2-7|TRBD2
CATSRDPRLAGGSFYEQYF
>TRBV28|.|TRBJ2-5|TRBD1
CASSLPGQGFTQYF
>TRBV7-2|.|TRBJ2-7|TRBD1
CASSPRDRGEQYF
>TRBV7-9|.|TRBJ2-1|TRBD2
CASSGLAGGPGNEQFF
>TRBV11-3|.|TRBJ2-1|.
CASSSRDRTGTLIYNEQFF
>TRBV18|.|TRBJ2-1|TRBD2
CASSPTSGRLDEQFF
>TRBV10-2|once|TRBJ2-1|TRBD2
CASSPRLAGGNEQFF
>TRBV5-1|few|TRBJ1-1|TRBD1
CASSYVGQGKGTEAFF
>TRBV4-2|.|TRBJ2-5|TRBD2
CASSQDLYGGLAGEETQYF
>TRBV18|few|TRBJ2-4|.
CASSPLPVKNIQYF
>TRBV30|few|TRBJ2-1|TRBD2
CAWSGTSGNYNEQFF
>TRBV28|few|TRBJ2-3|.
CASSLPTGSDTQYF
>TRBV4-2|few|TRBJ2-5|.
CASSQERASAREETQYF
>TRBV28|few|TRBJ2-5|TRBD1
CASRETGGGETQYF
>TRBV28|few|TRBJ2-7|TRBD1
CASSHRGYEQYF
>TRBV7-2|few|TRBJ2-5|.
CASSPPGRQETQYF
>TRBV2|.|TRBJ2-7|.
CASRVFSAYEQYF
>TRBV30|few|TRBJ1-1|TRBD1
CAWSARRDRVDTEAFF
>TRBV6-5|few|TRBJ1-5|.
CASSYAGGQPQHF
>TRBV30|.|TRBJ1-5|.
CAWSVRRDQPQHF
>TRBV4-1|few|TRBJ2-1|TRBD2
CASSLTSVKDEQFF
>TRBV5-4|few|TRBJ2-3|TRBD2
CASSIQGLAGTDTQYF
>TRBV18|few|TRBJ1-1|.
CASGVALNTEAFF
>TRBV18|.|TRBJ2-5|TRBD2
CASSPRASGRVGRETQYF
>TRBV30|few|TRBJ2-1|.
CAWRPNYNEQFF
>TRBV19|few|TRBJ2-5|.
CASSIGLGGLETQYF
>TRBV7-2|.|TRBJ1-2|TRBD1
CASSAQQGVGGYTF
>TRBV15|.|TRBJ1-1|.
CATSRGDTGLSYQAFF
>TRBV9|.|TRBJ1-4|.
CASSPEAGRPATNEKLFF